This T cell receptor (beta chain) was recorded in a study of beta chain features in type 1 diabetes. About the research overall: What patients shared with healthy donors was a similar profile of age, gender and cell yields. Whole-study results and caveats: Moderate yet significant TCRB CDR3 shortening was seen in Type 1 diabetes patients in all four CD4+ subsets.

All of the isolated RNA was reverse transcribed, so expressed TCRB transcripts were sequenced. Reads from naive, central memory and regulatory T cell samples averaged roughly 3.8 million. Measured with immunoSEQ multiplex PCR; TCRdb has only the in-frame clones, and not every one. The sample carries 500,000 to 800,000 clones, roughly 12% recorded once. Note on this clone: Antigen unknown.

V was cut by 5 bases and J by 6 bases, with 14 bases left in between. Germline values: CDR1 MNHEY, CDR2 SVGAGI. The CDR3 runs 14 residues. This receptor was taken from a man in his thirties or forties with type 1 diabetes. The source material was naive CD4+ T cells from blood. This rearrangement joins TRBV6-5 to TRBJ1-5; no clear D. CDR3 residues: CASSTGTGGQPQHF. The CDR3 DNA is TGTGCCAGCAGTACTGGAACGGGAGGTCAGCCCCAGCATTTT.